The 10 T cell receptor beta chains below come from one sample, sequenced in a study of blood T cell repertoires in COVID-19. The data were produced by immunoSEQ multiplex PCR, yet TCRdb's version contains in-frame clones alone and is incomplete. In the table there are approximately 400,000 clones, more than 70% of which are singletons. The sequenced sample consisted of PBMCs or T cells enriched from blood (not recorded which). The source of these receptors is a woman between 18 and 29 years old who had recovered from COVID-19.

This chain connects TRBV6-5 to TRBJ1-1, with D possibly TRBD1 on 6 matching bases. Germline loops: CDR1 MNHEY, CDR2 SVGAGI. Trimming stripped 8 bases from V and 0 bases from J, with 13 bases between. The CDR3 sequence is 14 residues long. CDR3 protein: CASGLTGLNTEAFF. CDR3 nucleotides: TGTGCCAGCGGACTTACAGGGCTGAACACTGAAGCTTTCTTT.

This clone is a singleton in its sample. This chain uses TRBV2 with TRBJ2-2, with D unclear. There are 12 residues in the CDR3. The germline V gene encodes CDR1 SNHLY and CDR2 FYNNEI. Trimming cost V 10 bases and J 4 bases, with 10 bases left between them. The CDR3 spells CANSLGTGELFF. DNA for the CDR3: TGTGCCAACTCTCTTGGCACCGGGGAGCTGTTTTTT.

The V gene is TRBV7-2, the J gene TRBJ1-5; TRBD1 might be the D (5 bases). Germline values: CDR1 SGHTA, CDR2 FQGNSA. Trimming removed 4 bases at V and 3 bases at J, with 16 bases between. There are 16 residues in the CDR3. The CDR3 is CASSSPDGRVNQPQHF. DNA of the CDR3: TGTGCCAGCAGCTCCCCAGATGGCAGGGTCAATCAGCCCCAGCATTTT.

As DNA, the CDR3 is TGTGCCTGGAGTCAGGGGTATGACACTGAAGCTTTCTTT. Translating gives CAWSQGYDTEAFF. The chain has TRBV30 and TRBJ1-1, with D possibly being TRBD1 (6 bases). Trimming pared 2 bases from V and 3 bases from J, leaving 10 bases between. The CDR3 totals 13 residues. The germline gives CDR1 GTSNPN, CDR2 SVGIG (reference sequence).

The chain employs TRBV18 and TRBJ2-6; 7 nucleotides line up with TRBD1. Germline assignment: CDR1 KGHSH and CDR2 LQKENI. V lost 5 bases, J lost 1 base, and 2 bases stayed unmatched. The CDR3 length is 15 residues. The CDR3 is CASSTTGSGANVLTF. CDR3 bases: TGTGCCAGCTCAACGACAGGGTCTGGGGCCAACGTCCTGACTTTC.

The sample holds one count of this clone. The chain joins TRBV25-1 to TRBJ1-2, with 9 nucleotides matching TRBD1. The CDR3 runs to 14 residues. With V trimmed by 5 bases and J by 6 bases, 7 bases remained unmatched. Germline CDR1 reads MGHDK; CDR2 reads SYGVNS. The CDR3 sequence is CASSKEGTGHGYTF. CDR3 nucleotides: TGTGCCAGCAGTAAGGAAGGGACAGGGCATGGCTACACCTTC.

The CDR3 bases are TGTGCCATCAGTGATCTAGCGGGGGGGCATACGTACGAGCAGTACTTC. Its translation: CAISDLAGGHTYEQYF. The gene calls are TRBV10-3 and TRBJ2-7; 12 bases match TRBD2. V lost 3 bases to trimming and J lost 4 bases; unmatched junction nucleotides: 7. CDR3 size: 16 residues. The germline gives CDR1 ENHRY, CDR2 SYGVKD.

The rearrangement uses TRBV5-1 and TRBJ1-2; D is undetermined. CDR1 is SGHRS and CDR2 is YFSETQ in the germline V gene. V lost 5 bases and J lost 2, with 10 bases in between. The CDR3 totals 13 residues. The CDR3 DNA reads as TGCGCCAGCAGTGAGGAGTTCAACTATGGCTACACCTTC. It is translated as CASSEEFNYGYTF.

This sequence joins TRBV9 and TRBJ2-3, with TRBD1 identical over 8 bases. CDR1 is SGDLS and CDR2 is YYNGEE in the germline V gene. J was trimmed by 3 bases and V by 2 bases; bases with no gene match: 8. The CDR3 has 16 amino acids. In DNA form, the CDR3 reads TGTGCCAGCAGCGTTTCCGACAGGGGCCCAACAGATACGCAGTATTTT. This gives the protein CASSVSDRGPTDTQYF.

The chain employs TRBV3-1 (or the pseudogene TRBV3-2) and TRBJ1-2; D uncertain. Germline V gives CDR1 LGHDT, CDR2 YNNKEL (reference sequence). This CDR3 is built from 13 residues. With 4 bases removed from V and 1 base from J, the gap between germline ends came to 7 bases. DNA of the CDR3: TGTGCCAGCAGCCCTTCTCTTAACTATGGCTACACCTTC. It translates to CASSPSLNYGYTF.